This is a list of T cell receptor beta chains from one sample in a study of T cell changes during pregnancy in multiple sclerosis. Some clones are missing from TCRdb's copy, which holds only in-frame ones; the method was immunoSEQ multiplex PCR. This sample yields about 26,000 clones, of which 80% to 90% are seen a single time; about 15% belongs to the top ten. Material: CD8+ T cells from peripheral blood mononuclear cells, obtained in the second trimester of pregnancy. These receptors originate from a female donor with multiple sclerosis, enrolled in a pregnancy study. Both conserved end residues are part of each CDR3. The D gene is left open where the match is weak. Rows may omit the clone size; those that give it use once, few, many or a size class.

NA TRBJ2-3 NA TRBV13 CASSTYSTDTQYF TGTGCCAGCAGCACCTATAGCACAGATACGCAGTATTTT
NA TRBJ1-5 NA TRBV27 CASTHSRRRDGDSNQPQHF TGTGCCAGCACCCATAGCCGGAGGAGGGACGGTGATAGCAATCAGCCCCAGCATTTT
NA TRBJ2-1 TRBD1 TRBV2 CAIQTGVTYNEQFF TGTGCCATCCAAACAGGGGTCACCTACAATGAGCAGTTCTTC
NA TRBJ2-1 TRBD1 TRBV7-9 CASSLELAGGNEQFF TGTGCCAGCAGCTTAGAGCTGGCAGGGGGCAATGAGCAGTTCTTC
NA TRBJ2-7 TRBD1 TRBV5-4 CASSFRDRVHEQYF TGTGCCAGCAGCTTCCGGGACAGGGTCCACGAGCAGTACTTC
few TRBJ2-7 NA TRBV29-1 CSVEPEAGNEQYF TGCAGCGTTGAACCCGAAGCGGGTAACGAGCAGTACTTC
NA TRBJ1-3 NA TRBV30 CAWSSTGSINTIYF TGTGCCTGGAGTTCAACAGGATCGATAAACACCATATATTTT
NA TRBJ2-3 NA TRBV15 CATTEWEESSTDTQYF TGTGCCACCACCGAATGGGAGGAGTCTAGCACAGATACGCAGTATTTT
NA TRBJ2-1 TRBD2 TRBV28 CASSGLVSSNEQFF TGTGCCAGCAGTGGACTAGTGAGTTCCAATGAGCAGTTCTTC
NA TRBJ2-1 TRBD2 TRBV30 CAWSVTSGEQFF TGTGCCTGGAGTGTGACTAGCGGAGAGCAGTTCTTC
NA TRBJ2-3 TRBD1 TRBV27 CASSLFRGGADTQYF TGTGCCAGCAGTTTATTCCGAGGGGGCGCAGATACGCAGTATTTT
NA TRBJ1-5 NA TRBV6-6 CASRLTVNQPQHF TGTGCCAGCAGACTGACAGTCAATCAGCCCCAGCATTTT
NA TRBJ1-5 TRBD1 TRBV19 CASSLPKSTGTPRTQHF TGTGCCAGTAGTCTACCCAAATCGACAGGGACTCCGCGGACCCAGCATTTT
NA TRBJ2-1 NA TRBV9 CASSVNRYNEQFF TGTGCCAGCAGCGTAAACCGGTACAATGAGCAGTTCTTC
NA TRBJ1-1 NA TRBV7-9 CASSSLQGRAFF TGTGCCAGCAGCTCACTTCAGGGGCGGGCTTTCTTT
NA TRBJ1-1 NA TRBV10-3 CAIGQVGGTEAFF TGTGCCATCGGCCAGGTTGGGGGGACTGAAGCTTTCTTT
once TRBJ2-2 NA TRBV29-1 CSVPGQKGTGELFF TGCAGCGTGCCGGGACAAAAAGGGACCGGGGAGCTGTTTTTT
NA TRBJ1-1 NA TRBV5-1 CASSLGRGGRNTEAFF TGCGCCAGCAGCTTGGGTCGCGGGGGACGGAACACTGAAGCTTTCTTT
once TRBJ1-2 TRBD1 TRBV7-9 CASSQGQGNYGYTF TGTGCCAGCAGCCAAGGACAGGGGAACTATGGCTACACCTTC
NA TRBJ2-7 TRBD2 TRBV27 CASSGGRGQYF TGTGCCAGCAGTGGGGGGAGGGGGCAGTACTTC
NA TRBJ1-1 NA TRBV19 CASIDPGPLGAEAFF TGTGCCAGTATTGACCCGGGCCCCTTAGGGGCCGAAGCTTTCTTT
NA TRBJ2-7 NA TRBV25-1 CASSDTGNYEQYF TGTGCCAGCAGTGATACAGGAAACTACGAGCAGTACTTC
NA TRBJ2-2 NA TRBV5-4 CASKQATGELFF TGTGCCAGCAAACAGGCCACCGGGGAGCTGTTTTTT
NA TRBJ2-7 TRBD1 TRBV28 CASSWTGQGKGEQYF TGTGCCAGCAGTTGGACTGGACAGGGAAAAGGCGAGCAGTACTTC
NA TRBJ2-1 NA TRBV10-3 CAISGQAYNEQFF TGTGCCATCAGTGGACAGGCCTACAATGAGCAGTTCTTC
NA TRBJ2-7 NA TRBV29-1 CSVAARGYEQYF TGCAGCGTTGCGGCCAGGGGATACGAGCAGTACTTC
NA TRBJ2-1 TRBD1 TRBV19 CASSLRQGSYNEQFF TGTGCCAGTAGTCTAAGACAGGGGTCCTACAATGAGCAGTTCTTC
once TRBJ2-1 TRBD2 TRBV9 CASGLRREGQLNEQFF TGTGCCAGCGGCCTTAGACGGGAGGGCCAGTTGAATGAGCAGTTCTTC
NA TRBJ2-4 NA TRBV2 CASRWTVIAKNIQYF TGTGCCAGCAGGTGGACAGTCATAGCCAAAAACATTCAGTACTTC
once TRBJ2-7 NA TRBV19 CASSETGSGYEQYF TGTGCCAGTAGCGAAACAGGGAGTGGCTACGAGCAGTACTTC
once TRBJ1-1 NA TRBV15 CATGQIFNTEAFF TGTGCCACCGGACAGATCTTCAACACTGAAGCTTTCTTT
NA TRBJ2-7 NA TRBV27 CASSLGGSYSEQYF TGTGCCAGCAGTTTGGGTGGGAGTTATTCCGAGCAGTACTTC
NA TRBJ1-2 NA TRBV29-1 CSVDSLYGYTF TGCAGCGTTGATTCCCTCTATGGCTACACCTTC